Presented here are 24 T cell receptor beta chains from one specimen sequenced in a study of monozygotic twins with inflammatory bowel disease. TCRdb reprocessed the 5' RACE reads, with one entry per CDR3 protein and no DNA. Recorded for this sample: around 380,000 distinct CDR3 sequences. The sample was blood. The receptors stem from a human donor with ulcerative colitis or Crohn's disease, or a healthy co-twin of an affected twin (not recorded which).

The V call is TRBV7-3, the J call TRBJ2-7; TCRdb designates TRBD2, a call that cannot be tested without DNA. Per germline, CDR1 SGHTA and CDR2 FQGTGA. This CDR3 region has 13 residues. This CDR3 reads CASSLERDHEQYF.

This chain links TRBV20-1 with TRBJ1-4; checking the TCRdb D call of TRBD1 is not possible without DNA. Germline V gene sequence: CDR1 DFQATT, CDR2 SNEGSKA (reference sequence). The CDR3 totals 13 residues. CDR3 residues: CSAPDPTGEKLFF.

The chain uses TRBV20-1 and TRBJ1-4. The germline gives CDR1 DFQATT, CDR2 SNEGSKA (reference sequence). The CDR3 totals 16 residues. CDR3 sequence: CSARPSGGAGNEKLFF.

This rearrangement joins TRBV29-1 to TRBJ2-7; lacking DNA, the TRBD2 call made by TCRdb goes unchecked. Germline CDR1 and CDR2: SQVTM and ANQGSEA. The CDR3 has 15 residues. CDR3 in amino acids: CSVEGGGPAGYEQYF.

This sequence joins TRBV20-1 and TRBJ1-6. Germline-derived CDR1 and CDR2 are DFQATT and SNEGSKA (reference sequence). This CDR3 comprises 16 residues. Here the CDR3 reads CSASRAGSSYNSPLHF.

The genes are TRBV11-2 and TRBJ1-1; TCRdb reports TRBD1, a call that lacks DNA to check it against. The germline gives CDR1 SGHAT, CDR2 FQNNGV. This CDR3 is 15 amino acids long. The CDR3 protein is CASSWTVQMNTEAFF.

The chain recombines TRBV12-3 or TRBV12-4 with TRBJ2-2. The CDR3 covers 15 residues. CDR3 residues: CASSLARLNTGELFF.

The chain uses TRBV7-3 and TRBJ2-1; TCRdb indicates TRBD2, and absent DNA this call remains unverified. CDR3 length: 17 amino acids. CDR1 is SGHTA and CDR2 is FQGTGA in the germline V gene. The chain's CDR3 is CASSPIERGSSYNEQFF.

J is TRBJ2-7 and V is TRBV7-8. This CDR3 region has 14 residues. Per germline, CDR1 SGHVS and CDR2 FQNEAQ. This CDR3 is CASSLGHSSYEQYF. Full variable domain (remainder filled in from reference TRBV7-8 and TRBJ2-7): GAGVSQSPRYKVAKRGQDVALRCDPISGHVSLFWYQQALGQGPEFLTYFQNEAQLDKSGLPSDRFFAERPEGSVSTLKIQRTQQEDSAVYLCASSLGHSSYEQYFGPGTRLTVT.

The chain uses TRBV4-3 and TRBJ1-2; TCRdb selects TRBD1, and the lack of DNA leaves this call unchecked. The CDR3 consists of 17 residues. CDR1 and CDR2 from the germline V gene are LGHNA and YSLEER. CDR3 in amino acids: CASSQDPRGQGDYGYTF.

The chain has TRBV5-4 and TRBJ2-1; TCRdb picks TRBD2, but there is no DNA to check that call. Germline loops: CDR1 SGHNT, CDR2 YYREEE (reference sequence). There are 12 residues in the CDR3. This chain's CDR3 is CASSLTSSEQFF.

J is TRBJ2-7 and V is TRBV29-1; TCRdb's D call, TRBD1, is unchecked because there is no DNA. CDR3 size: 13 residues. CDR1 is SQVTM, CDR2 ANQGSEA, per germline. CDR3 in amino acids: CSVEEWGSEGQYF.

The rearrangement links TRBV7-7 to TRBJ2-2; TCRdb returns TRBD2, unconfirmable since there is no DNA. Germline loops: CDR1 SSHAT, CDR2 FNYEAQ (reference sequence). The CDR3 contains 13 residues. CDR3 amino acids: CASGLRDTGELFF.

CDR3: CATRLREETQYF. The chain has TRBV6-6 and TRBJ2-5. The length of the CDR3 is 12 residues. Germline assignment: CDR1 MNHNY and CDR2 SVGAGI (reference sequence).

The rearrangement links TRBV7-3 to TRBJ2-7; TCRdb gives TRBD1 as the D gene, but with no DNA this cannot be confirmed. Germline V CDR1 and CDR2: SGHTA, FQGTGA. The CDR3 is 14 amino acids. This CDR3 is CASSPGTQTSEQYF.

This rearrangement joins TRBV20-1 to TRBJ2-6; as DNA is missing, the TRBD1 call by TCRdb cannot be tested. The germline gives CDR1 DFQATT, CDR2 SNEGSKA (reference sequence). There are 15 residues in the CDR3. The CDR3 here is CSARLGPGGANVLTF.

The CDR3 spells CASSLGPRNGELFF. The rearrangement uses TRBV7-2 and TRBJ2-2. The CDR3 length is 14 residues. CDR1 SGHTA and CDR2 FQGNSA come from the germline V gene.

This chain uses TRBV3-1 with TRBJ1-4; absent DNA, TCRdb's TRBD1 call cannot be checked. Looked up from germline, CDR1 is LGHDT and CDR2 is YNNKEL (reference sequence). The CDR3 is made up of 15 amino acids. CDR3 amino acids: CASRGWDRADEKLFF.

The CDR3 protein is CSARQGSNTDTQYF. The gene calls are TRBV20-1 and TRBJ2-3; TCRdb returns TRBD1, unconfirmable since there is no DNA. There are 14 residues in the CDR3. CDR1 DFQATT and CDR2 SNEGSKA come from the germline V gene (reference sequence).

The chain uses TRBV7-9 and TRBJ1-2; TCRdb names TRBD1, which stays unverified in the absence of DNA. The CDR3 spans 15 residues. CDR1 and CDR2 from the germline V gene are SEHNR and FQNEAQ (reference sequence). CDR3 amino acids: CASSSGTGPVYGYTF. The full variable domain, its missing parts supplied by reference TRBV7-9 and TRBJ1-2, is DTGVSQNPRHKITKRGQNVTFRCDPISEHNRLYWYRQTLGQGPEFLTYFQNEAQLEKSRLLSDRFSAERPKGSFSTLEIQRTEQGDSAMYLCASSSGTGPVYGYTFGSGTRLTVV.

This rearrangement joins TRBV4-1 to TRBJ2-7; with no DNA, the TCRdb D assignment of TRBD1 cannot be verified. Germline values: CDR1 MGHRA, CDR2 YSYEKL. This CDR3 comprises 15 residues. CDR3 amino acids: CASSQEGTASYEQYF.

The rearrangement joins TRBV9 to TRBJ1-1; TCRdb designates TRBD1, a call that cannot be tested without DNA. Germline V gives CDR1 SGDLS, CDR2 YYNGEE. This CDR3 has 13 amino acids. The CDR3 sequence: CASSGGTGDEAFF.

The chain links TRBV2 to TRBJ1-4; the D call of TRBD1 rests on TCRdb alone, since no DNA is present to check it. The germline CDR1 and CDR2 sequences are SNHLY and FYNNEI. CDR3 length equals 15 residues. This CDR3 is CASSEEDRGGEKLFF.

The rearrangement uses TRBV7-9 and TRBJ1-1; TCRdb proposes TRBD1, but this gene call is untestable without DNA. Germline CDR1 reads SEHNR; CDR2 reads FQNEAQ (reference sequence). CDR3 size: 15 residues. CDR3 sequence: CASSFRSGLNTEAFF.